The T cell receptor beta chain described here comes from a study of OX40 agonist ivuxolimab in advanced cancers. To note about this clone: The antigen remains unidentified.

The study's findings and limits: Researchers report that CD8+ T cells had, on average, more expanded clones than CD4+.

The V and J ends lost 7 bases and 7 bases respectively, with 13 bases between them. Germline V gene sequence: CDR1 SNHLY, CDR2 FYNNEI. This CDR3 is built from 13 residues. Profiled with immunoSEQ multiplex PCR; TCRdb holds only in-frame clones, not every one. The table records approximately 31,000 clones, over 75% of them present only once. This TCR came from an adult with an advanced solid tumor such as melanoma, head and neck, liver or kidney cancer. Sequencing was performed on CD4+ or CD8+ T cells sorted from blood, taken in a trial of the OX40 agonist ivuxolimab. V is TRBV2 and J is TRBJ1-4; D is perhaps TRBD1 (6 bases). CDR3 bases: TGTGCCAGCATAGGGGGTCTAGGTGAAAAACTGTTTTTT. Protein sequence: CASIGGLGEKLFF. The complete variable domain, with remaining parts taken from reference TRBV2 and TRBJ1-4, reads EPEVTQTPSHQVTQMGQEVILRCVPISNHLYFYWYRQILGQKVEFLVSFYNNEISEKSEIFDDQFSVERPDGSNFTLKIRSTKLEDSAMYFCASIGGLGEKLFFGSGTQLSVL.